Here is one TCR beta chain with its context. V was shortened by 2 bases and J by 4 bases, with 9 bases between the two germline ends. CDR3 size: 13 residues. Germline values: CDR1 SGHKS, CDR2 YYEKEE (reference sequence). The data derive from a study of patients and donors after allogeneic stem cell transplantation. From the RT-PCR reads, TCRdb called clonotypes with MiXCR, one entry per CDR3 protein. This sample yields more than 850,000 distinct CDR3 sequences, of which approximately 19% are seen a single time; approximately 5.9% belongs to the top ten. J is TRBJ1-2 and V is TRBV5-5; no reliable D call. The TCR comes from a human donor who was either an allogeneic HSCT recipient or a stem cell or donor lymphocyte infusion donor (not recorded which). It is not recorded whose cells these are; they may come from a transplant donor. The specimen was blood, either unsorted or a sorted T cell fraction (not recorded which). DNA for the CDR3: TGTGCCAGCAGCTTTGTCGGGGTCTATGGCTACACCTTC. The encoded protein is CASSFVGVYGYTF. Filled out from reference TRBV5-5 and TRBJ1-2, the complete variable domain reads DAGVTQSPTHLIKTRGQQVTLRCSPISGHKSVSWYQQVLGQGPQFIFQYYEKEERGRGNFPDRFSARQFPNYSSELNVNALLLGDSALYLCASSFVGVYGYTFGSGTRLTVV.